The 21 T cell receptor beta chains presented below share a single source sample, sequenced in a study of blood T cells in healthy people across ages. For the second PCR, which ran for roughly 6 to 12 cycles, a sample-barcoded 5' primer and a J-beta primer mix were used. TCRdb re-called the 5' RACE reads through MiXCR, storing one row per CDR3 protein. The sample includes about 1 million distinct CDR3 sequences, under 30% of them seen just once. These data were likewise used in another study, on T cells of mothers and their children.

Sequenced: blood. These receptors were collected from a girl aged 2 to 10 in good health.

J is TRBJ2-1 and V is TRBV24-1, with D unclear. CDR1 and CDR2 from the germline V gene are KGHDR and SFDVKD. Trimming removed 2 bases at V and 12 bases at J, with 22 bases between. The CDR3 covers 16 residues. CDR3 sequence reads: CATSDSRTPSGTGQFF. CDR3 nucleotides: TGTGCCACCAGTGATTCCCGGACCCCTTCCGGTACTGGGCAGTTCTTC.

J is TRBJ1-2 and V is TRBV10-3; 7 nucleotides align to TRBD1. This CDR3 comprises 15 residues. V gave up 10 bases and J gave up 7 bases; unmatched junction bases: 18. CDR1 ENHRY and CDR2 SYGVKD come from the germline V gene. CDR3 protein: CASYEPGQTRVGYTF. For the CDR3, the DNA is TGTGCCAGCTACGAACCGGGACAGACGAGGGTTGGCTACACCTTC.

This clonotype was counted once. The chain links TRBV20-1 to TRBJ2-1; 11 bases map to TRBD2. Germline V gene lookup returns CDR1 DFQATT and CDR2 SNEGSKA (reference sequence). J was trimmed by 3 bases and V by 6 bases; bases with no gene match: 10. This CDR3 has 16 amino acids. The CDR3 DNA is TGCAGTGCCCCGGTGACTAGCGGGACCCTCTACAATGAGCAGTTCTTC. This codes for CSAPVTSGTLYNEQFF.

This clonotype came up a few times. This chain uses TRBV11-1 with TRBJ2-2, with TRBD1 identical over 9 bases. Germline CDR1 and CDR2: SGHAT and FQDESV (reference sequence). The CDR3 contains 16 residues. The ends lost 4 bases at V and 3 bases at J; junction bases unmatched: 6. The CDR3 sequence is CASSSSNRGHTGELFF. Written as DNA, the CDR3 is TGTGCCAGCAGCTCGTCCAACAGGGGGCACACCGGGGAGCTGTTTTTT.

Only a few counts were recorded for this clonotype. The J gene is TRBJ2-5, the V gene TRBV7-8; either TRBD1 or TRBD2 may supply D (6 bases each). Germline loops: CDR1 SGHVS, CDR2 FQNEAQ. V gave up 5 bases and J gave up 5 bases, with 18 bases separating them. This CDR3 contains 15 residues. The CDR3 bases are TGTGCCAGCAGCCTACGACATTCGGGGGCCGAGACCCAGTACTTC. Protein: CASSLRHSGAETQYF. The variable domain in full, with the rest retrieved from reference TRBV7-8 and TRBJ2-5, is GAGVSQSPRYKVAKRGQDVALRCDPISGHVSLFWYQQALGQGPEFLTYFQNEAQLDKSGLPSDRFFAERPEGSVSTLKIQRTQQEDSAVYLCASSLRHSGAETQYFGPGTRLLVL.

As to this clonotype: One end of the junction fails to match germline, which may point to a read error. This chain connects TRBV3-1 to TRBJ2-5; D is perhaps TRBD2 (6 bases). CDR1 LGHDT and CDR2 YNNKEL come from the germline V gene (reference sequence). The CDR3 spans 15 residues. The CDR3 region is CASTQFGGLPETQYF. The CDR3 coding sequence is TGTGCCAGCACCCAATTCGGGGGACTTCCGGAGACCCAGTACTTC.

The chain carries TRBV24-1 and TRBJ1-1; D gene uncertain. CDR3 length: 13 residues. In germline, CDR1 is KGHDR, CDR2 SFDVKD. V lost 1 base and J 0 bases, leaving 2 bases between the germline ends. The CDR3 loop is CATSDFLNTEAFF. For the CDR3, the DNA is TGTGCCACCAGTGATTTTCTGAACACTGAAGCTTTCTTT.

CDR3 loop: CASSVIGTQNTGELFF. The CDR3 DNA follows: TGTGCCAGCAGTGTAATAGGGACCCAGAACACCGGGGAGCTGTTTTTT. The chain couples TRBV2 to TRBJ2-2; D possibly uses TRBD1 or TRBD2 (5 bases each). Germline lookup yields CDR1 SNHLY and CDR2 FYNNEI. The CDR3 covers 16 residues. V was clipped by 4 bases and J by 1 base, with 13 bases between them.

The rearrangement uses TRBV29-1 and TRBJ1-2, with no clear D. The V end was cut by 2 bases, the J end by 9 bases, with 13 bases between. The length of the CDR3 is 12 residues. Germline CDR1 and CDR2: SQVTM and ANQGSEA. CDR3 in amino acids: CSVETGDLSYTF. For the CDR3, the DNA is TGCAGCGTTGAAACGGGAGACCTCAGCTACACCTTC.

The V call is TRBV20-1, the J call TRBJ1-2; TRBD1 matches 7 bases. J gave up 5 bases and V 5 bases, and 14 bases lay outside the gene matches. The CDR3 has 15 residues. Germline-derived CDR1 and CDR2 are DFQATT and SNEGSKA (reference sequence). The DNA for the CDR3 is TGCAGTGCTCATTCGACAGGGCGCGAGCGGTATGGCTACACCTTC. Translating it yields CSAHSTGRERYGYTF.

The chain has TRBV28 and TRBJ2-5, with 7 bases matching TRBD1. This CDR3 has 15 amino acids. V was pared by 8 bases and J by 3 bases, with 12 bases of the junction left unmatched. CDR1 is MDHEN and CDR2 is SYDVKM in the germline V gene. The CDR3: CASELAGTAEETQYF. The DNA of the CDR3 is TGTGCCAGCGAACTTGCAGGGACAGCCGAAGAGACCCAGTACTTC. Complete variable domain (other parts from reference TRBV28 and TRBJ2-5): DVKVTQSSRYLVKRTGEKVFLECVQDMDHENMFWYRQDPGLGLRLIYFSYDVKMKEKGDIPEGYSVSREKKERFSLILESASTNQTSMYLCASELAGTAEETQYFGPGTRLLVL.

V is TRBV27 and J is TRBJ1-2, with D possibly matching TRBD1 (6 bases). Per the germline V gene, CDR1 is MNHEY and CDR2 is SMNVEV (reference sequence). V lost 7 bases and J 9 bases, leaving 36 bases between the germline ends. The CDR3 covers 19 residues. The CDR3 is CASTPSWTSPSWGLGSYTF. The CDR3 DNA reads as TGTGCCAGCACCCCTAGTTGGACCAGTCCCTCATGGGGGCTAGGGAGCTACACCTTC.

The chain recombines TRBV28 with TRBJ2-5; TRBD2 agrees at 14 bases. The germline gives CDR1 MDHEN, CDR2 SYDVKM. V was pared by 4 bases and J by 1 base, with 8 bases of the junction left unmatched. The CDR3 has 18 residues. The CDR3, as DNA: TGTGCCAGCAGTTGGGGGACTAGCGGGAGTGACTTCCAAGAGACCCAGTACTTC. Translated, it gives CASSWGTSGSDFQETQYF. Using reference TRBV28 and TRBJ2-5 for the parts outside the CDR3, the full variable domain is DVKVTQSSRYLVKRTGEKVFLECVQDMDHENMFWYRQDPGLGLRLIYFSYDVKMKEKGDIPEGYSVSREKKERFSLILESASTNQTSMYLCASSWGTSGSDFQETQYFGPGTRLLVL.

The chain uses TRBV12-5 and TRBJ2-3, with unresolved D. The CDR3 runs 11 residues. V lost 2 bases and J 11 bases, leaving 8 bases between the germline ends. Per germline, CDR1 LGHNT and CDR2 FRNRAP. The CDR3 reads CASGLNHGQYF. The CDR3 DNA follows: TGTGCTAGTGGTTTGAACCATGGGCAGTATTTT.

The chain employs TRBV5-6 and TRBJ2-5; the D gene is possibly TRBD1 (5 bases). Germline CDR1 is SGHDT and CDR2 is YYEEEE. The CDR3 spans 13 residues. The germline V and J ends were trimmed by 6 bases and 2 bases, with 11 bases remaining between them. The CDR3, as DNA: TGTGCCAGCATTGGGGCGGAACAAGAGACCCAGTACTTC. It specifies CASIGAEQETQYF.

Only one count was recorded for this clonotype. This rearrangement joins TRBV7-2 to TRBJ1-1; the D is unclear. The V end was cut by 6 bases, the J end by 3 bases, with 14 bases between. The CDR3 runs 14 residues. Germline-derived CDR1 and CDR2 are SGHTA and FQGNSA. This CDR3 is CASSKTGPHTEAFF. The CDR3 DNA is TGTGCCAGCAGTAAGACGGGCCCGCACACTGAAGCTTTCTTT.

The chain joins TRBV10-3 to TRBJ2-3, with 7 bases aligning to TRBD2. The CDR3 runs 13 residues. Germline assignment: CDR1 ENHRY and CDR2 SYGVKD. With 6 bases clipped from V and 8 bases from J, the junction kept 8 bases outside the gene matches. The CDR3 loop reads CAIRGERDGTQYF. CDR3 nucleotides: TGTGCCATCAGGGGAGAGCGGGATGGTACGCAGTATTTT.

This clonotype was counted between two and nine times. The rearrangement uses TRBV29-1 and TRBJ2-7; the match to TRBD2 covers 15 bases. Trimming removed 6 bases from V and 4 bases from J; junction bases left unmatched: 4. CDR1 and CDR2 from the germline V gene are SQVTM and ANQGSEA. The CDR3 totals 14 residues. The CDR3 loop reads CSVTGTSGGYEQYF. The CDR3 coding sequence is TGCAGCGTCACCGGGACTAGCGGGGGGTACGAGCAGTACTTC.

This clonotype was seen only once. The J gene is TRBJ2-4, the V gene TRBV14, with TRBD2 identical over 7 bases. This CDR3 is 16 amino acids long. Germline values: CDR1 SGHDN, CDR2 FVKESK. Trimming at V came to 0 bases and at J to 8 bases, leaving 10 bases not matched to a gene. CDR3 amino acids: CASSQDRRGGMDIQYF. The DNA of the CDR3 is TGTGCCAGCAGCCAAGATAGGCGCGGGGGTATGGACATTCAGTACTTC.

Turning to this clonotype: One end of the junction varies from germline; a read error may be responsible. The rearrangement links TRBV5-1 to TRBJ2-1, with 12 positions matching TRBD2. This CDR3 spans 16 amino acids. The germline gives CDR1 SGHRS, CDR2 YFSETQ. The CDR3 spells CASSLEASGRGNEHFF. DNA for the CDR3: TGCGCCAGCAGCTTGGAGGCTAGCGGGAGGGGCAATGAGCACTTCTTC.

This chain uses TRBV5-1 with TRBJ2-1; TRBD2 matches at 15 bases. Looked up from germline, CDR1 is SGHRS and CDR2 is YFSETQ. Trimming at V came to 4 bases and at J to 3 bases, leaving 14 bases not matched to a gene. There are 20 residues in the CDR3. CDR3 loop: CASSPGLAGGPGLLYNEQFF. CDR3 coding DNA: TGCGCCAGCAGCCCAGGACTAGCGGGGGGGCCGGGACTTCTCTACAATGAGCAGTTCTTC. The entire variable domain, with the rest obtained from reference TRBV5-1 and TRBJ2-1, is as follows: KAGVTQTPRYLIKTRGQQVTLSCSPISGHRSVSWYQQTPGQGLQFLFEYFSETQRNKGNFPGRFSGRQFSNSRSEMNVSTLELGDSALYLCASSPGLAGGPGLLYNEQFFGPGTRLTVL.